The clone carrying this T cell receptor (beta chain) appeared a few times. The sample is drawn from a study of T cell repertoires in cytomegalovirus infection. TCRdb reanalysed the reads using MiXCR and keeps one entry per CDR3 protein. The table lists approximately 260,000 distinct CDR3 sequences, about a sixth of them singletons. This CDR3 has 13 amino acids. Germline values: CDR1 ENHRY, CDR2 SYGVKD. V was cut by 3 bases and J by 2 bases, with 8 bases left in between. This receptor was obtained from a human donor in good health (CMV status not recorded). Some clones in this sample may be carry-over from other donors' samples. The chain recombines TRBV10-3 with TRBJ2-7, with D perhaps assigned TRBD1 or TRBD2 (5 bases each). The source material was CD8+ T cells from PBMCs. CDR3 protein: CAISDRDAYEQYF. The CDR3 DNA follows: TGTGCCATCAGTGACCGGGACGCCTACGAGCAGTACTTC.